Listed below are T cell receptor beta chains from one sample, sequenced in a study of shared clonotypes between healthy human individuals. TCRdb's table, derived via immunoSEQ multiplex PCR, lists solely in-frame clones and lacks some. The sample yields approximately 1,500,000 clones, approximately 98% seen once. The sample comprised naive CD4+ T cells sorted from blood. These receptors came from a man aged 25 to 45 in good health. Each CDR3 is given with its conserved first and last residue. D genes are given only for firm matches. Clone size appears in some rows only: once, few, many, or a class for an expanded clone.

>TRBV7-3|TRBJ2-5|-|-
TGTGCCAGCAGCTTAACGACGGAAGAGACCCAGTACTTC
CASSLTTEETQYF
>TRBV27|TRBJ2-7|TRBD2|-
TGTGCCAGCAATAGCACTAGCGGGAGTCGAGGGACCTACGAGCAGTACTTC
CASNSTSGSRGTYEQYF
>TRBV11-2|TRBJ2-1|-|-
TGTGCCAGCAGCTTAGACCCGGGGGATGAGCAGTTCTTC
CASSLDPGDEQFF
>TRBV9|TRBJ2-3|-|-
TGTGCCAGCAGCGTAAGAGGGACTAGCACAGATACGCAGTATTTT
CASSVRGTSTDTQYF
>TRBV5-1|TRBJ2-7|-|-
TGCGCCAGCAGCTTGGACAGGGTAAAGTACGAGCAGTACTTC
CASSLDRVKYEQYF
>TRBV18|TRBJ2-3|TRBD1|-
TGTGCCAGCTCACTACGGACAGGGACTAGCACAGATACGCAGTATTTT
CASSLRTGTSTDTQYF
>TRBV11-2|TRBJ2-1|-|once
TGTGCCAGCAGACCCTCACTAGGTCCTAGGGATGAGCAGTTCTTC
CASRPSLGPRDEQFF
>TRBV5-1|TRBJ2-7|-|once
TGCGCCAGCAGCTTAGGAGGAGGGGTCGACGAGCAGTACTTC
CASSLGGGVDEQYF
>TRBV6-5|TRBJ1-1|-|-
TGTGCCAGCAGGAGACACGGGAACACTGAAGCTTTCTTT
CASRRHGNTEAFF
>TRBV6-5|TRBJ2-5|-|-
TGTGCCAGCCATGGGGGCGGGAGTGAGACCCAGTACTTC
CASHGGGSETQYF
>TRBV7-7|TRBJ2-2|TRBD1|-
TGTGCCACCGGACAGGGAAGGCCCGAAACCAAAAACACCGGGGAGCTGTTTTTT
CATGQGRPETKNTGELFF
>TRBV18|TRBJ1-5|-|-
TGTGCCAGCTCACCATCTCAAACCCAGCCCCAGCATTTT
CASSPSQTQPQHF
>TRBV18|TRBJ2-7|-|-
TGTGCCAGCTCACCTCGACAGGTTACGGTTTCCTACGAGCAGTACTTC
CASSPRQVTVSYEQYF
>TRBV5-1|TRBJ2-3|-|-
TGCGCCAGCAGCTTGGTGGGGAGGACAGCGCAGTATTTT
CASSLVGRTAQYF
>TRBV28|TRBJ1-1|-|-
TGTGCCAGCAGTTTGGGAAGGGACTTCACCGTCGACACTGAAGCTTTCTTT
CASSLGRDFTVDTEAFF
>TRBV6-4|TRBJ2-1|TRBD1|-
TGTGCCAGCAGTGACCAGACAGGGGGCAAGAATGAGCAGTTCTTC
CASSDQTGGKNEQFF
>TRBV10-3|TRBJ2-7|TRBD2|-
TGTGCCATCAGTAGGACTAGCGGGAGCTCTATCGCCGAGCAGTACTTC
CAISRTSGSSIAEQYF
>TRBV2|TRBJ2-5|TRBD2|-
TGTGCCAGCAGTGGGGGACTATATAAAGAGACCCAGTACTTC
CASSGGLYKETQYF
>TRBV4-3|TRBJ2-3|-|-
TGCGCCAGCAGCCAAGAGGACTCGTATACGCAGTATTTT
CASSQEDSYTQYF
>TRBV10-3|TRBJ2-5|TRBD1|-
TGTGCCATCAGTGAGGGACAGGGGAACCTCCAAGAGACCCAGTACTTC
CAISEGQGNLQETQYF
>TRBV11-2|TRBJ2-7|-|-
TGTGCCAGCAGCTCAGAACACGAGCAGTACTTC
CASSSEHEQYF
>TRBV19|TRBJ1-4|TRBD1|-
TGTGCCAGTAGTATTCCTGGGACAGGGGCTCTCGAAAAACTGTTTTTT
CASSIPGTGALEKLFF
>TRBV29-1|TRBJ1-1|TRBD1|-
TGCAGCGTTGCTGGGGACAGGGGCAGGAACACTGAAGCTTTCTTT
CSVAGDRGRNTEAFF
>TRBV18|TRBJ2-2|-|-
TGTGCCAGCTCACCAGCTACAGGCCCCGGGGAGCTGTTTTTT
CASSPATGPGELFF
>TRBV6-5|TRBJ2-2|TRBD1|-
TGTGCCAGTCACAGGGGCGGGTACGGGGAGCTGTTTTTT
CASHRGGYGELFF
>TRBV7-3|TRBJ2-1|-|-
TGTGCCAGCAGCTTATCGGTAGGCGATGAGCAGTTCTTC
CASSLSVGDEQFF
>TRBV28|TRBJ2-7|-|-
TGTGCCAGCAGTCAGGGAGGTGGGCAGTACTTC
CASSQGGGQYF
>TRBV7-2|TRBJ2-3|-|-
TGTGCCAGCAGCAGACGAACAGGCACAGATACGCAGTATTTT
CASSRRTGTDTQYF
>TRBV7-2|TRBJ1-5|TRBD1|-
TGTGCCAGCAGCTTAATTCAGGGGGATCAGCCCCAGCATTTT
CASSLIQGDQPQHF
>TRBV7-6|TRBJ1-4|-|-
TGTGCCAGCAGCTTATTACCAGCAACTAATGAAAAACTGTTTTTT
CASSLLPATNEKLFF
>TRBV2|TRBJ2-1|TRBD1|-
TGTGCCAGCAGAAGCGGACAGGGGGCAGGGGAGCAGTTCTTC
CASRSGQGAGEQFF
>TRBV19|TRBJ2-1|-|-
TGTGCCAGTAGCCCTACGGGCGGCTCCTACAATGAGCAGTTCTTC
CASSPTGGSYNEQFF
>TRBV5-1|TRBJ2-2|-|-
TGCGCCAGCAGCGCGGGGCTTAGGCCGAACACCGGGGAGCTGTTTTTT
CASSAGLRPNTGELFF
>TRBV6-5|TRBJ2-5|-|-
TGTGCCAGCAGCCTTTTCCGACATGGGGAGACCCAGTACTTC
CASSLFRHGETQYF
>TRBV5-8|TRBJ2-3|TRBD2|-
TGTGCCAGCAGCTTCTACACTCTAGCGGGAGAGTGGGATACGCAGTATTTT
CASSFYTLAGEWDTQYF
>TRBV5-1|TRBJ2-7|-|-
TGCGCCAGCAGGGAAGGGGTGGAAGTCGAGCAGTACTTC
CASREGVEVEQYF
>TRBV28|TRBJ2-1|TRBD1|-
TGTGCCAGCAGCCCTACCGGGACAGGCTACAATGAGCAGTTCTTC
CASSPTGTGYNEQFF
>TRBV9|TRBJ2-3|TRBD2|-
TGTGCCAGCACCCAGAGCGGGAGCTGGGCAGATACGCAGTATTTT
CASTQSGSWADTQYF
>TRBV25-1|TRBJ2-1|TRBD1|-
TGTGCCAGCAGTCTCCAGAGGGGGCCGGGACAGGGGTACAATGAGCAGTTCTTC
CASSLQRGPGQGYNEQFF
>TRBV15|TRBJ2-5|TRBD1|-
TGTGCCACCAGCAGACACCCAGCACCGGGACAGGTTGTGGAGACCCAGTACTTC
CATSRHPAPGQVVETQYF